The source of this T cell receptor beta chain is a study of cytomegalovirus exposure and HLA in healthy donors. Study-wide results and caveats: Roughly uniform sequencing depth across donors was assumed, possibly incorrectly.

About this clone: The antigen is unknown.

Vbeta (60) and Jbeta (13) primers were used in the PCR. TCRdb keeps only in-frame clones here, not all; method: immunoSEQ multiplex PCR. The sample carries 150,000 or so clones, approximately 80% recorded once. The germline gives CDR1 SGHTA, CDR2 FQGNSA. The CDR3 length is 14 residues. V was shortened by 7 bases and J by 2 bases, with 12 bases between the two germline ends. The receptor comes from a woman between 45 and 60 years old in good health and CMV-seropositive. The chain uses TRBV7-2 and TRBJ2-1; possibly TRBD2 for D (6 bases). The source material was PBMCs. CDR3 residues: CASTRRGTYNEQFF. In DNA form, the CDR3 reads TGTGCCAGCACGAGGAGGGGCACCTACAATGAGCAGTTCTTC.